This entry lists 16 T cell receptor beta chains sequenced from one sample in a study of cytomegalovirus exposure and HLA in healthy donors. The PCR employed 60 Vbeta primers together with 13 Jbeta primers. Repertoires were generated with immunoSEQ multiplex PCR, while TCRdb's copy carries only in-frame clones and drops some. The data show 95,000 to 150,000 clones, 70% to 85% seen once. Sequenced: PBMCs. These receptors were obtained from a middle-aged woman in good health and CMV-seropositive.

This clone was picked up a small number of times. The V call is TRBV6-6, the J call TRBJ2-7; 10 nucleotides align to TRBD1. The V segment lost 5 bases and the J segment 5 bases; nucleotides outside the gene matches: 9. The germline gives CDR1 MNHNY, CDR2 SVGAGI (reference sequence). CDR3 length: 15 residues. CDR3 sequence reads: CASSLLGQGNHEQYF. DNA for the CDR3: TGTGCCAGCAGTCTCCTGGGACAGGGGAACCACGAGCAGTACTTC.

The rearrangement uses TRBV7-9 and TRBJ1-4; 9 nucleotides match TRBD1. Germline V lookup: CDR1 SEHNR, CDR2 FQNEAQ (reference sequence). Losses at the gene ends were 5 bases for V and 2 bases for J; bases not matched to a gene: 6. The CDR3 sequence is 16 residues long. The CDR3 sequence: CASSPTGGSTNEKLFF. The CDR3, as DNA: TGTGCCAGCAGCCCGACAGGGGGGAGTACTAATGAAAAACTGTTTTTT.

This chain joins TRBV18 and TRBJ1-3; D is unresolved. Germline V lookup: CDR1 KGHSH, CDR2 LQKENI. V was cut by 0 bases and J by 0 bases, with 6 bases left in between. This CDR3 contains 15 residues. The CDR3 coding sequence is TGTGCCAGCTCACCACCGTACAACTCTGGAAACACCATATATTTT. It yields the protein CASSPPYNSGNTIYF.

V usage is TRBV10-1 and J usage is TRBJ2-7; 9 positions match TRBD2. The CDR3 spans 17 residues. Germline CDR1 and CDR2: WNHNN and SYGVQD (reference sequence). J gave up 1 base and V 0 bases, and 7 bases lay outside the gene matches. The CDR3: CASSESLAGRGSYEQYF. The CDR3 DNA reads TGCGCCAGCAGTGAGTCTCTAGCGGGACGAGGGTCCTACGAGCAGTACTTC.

This chain joins TRBV28 and TRBJ2-7; 11 bases align to TRBD2. V lost 2 bases, J lost 0 bases, and 18 bases stayed unmatched. The CDR3 extends over 21 amino acids. Germline CDR1 MDHEN, CDR2 SYDVKM. Here the CDR3 DNA reads TGTGCCAGCAGTTTAACCAGGCCCCTCAGGACTAGCGGGTTTCCCTCCTACGAGCAGTACTTC. Protein product: CASSLTRPLRTSGFPSYEQYF.

This sequence joins TRBV6-5 and TRBJ2-7, with 7 bases matching TRBD2. The CDR3 runs to 14 residues. Germline V gene sequence: CDR1 MNHEY, CDR2 SVGAGI. The V segment lost 2 bases and the J segment 3 bases; nucleotides outside the gene matches: 4. CDR3 nucleotides: TGTGCCAGCAGTTACGGCGGGAGTAACTACGAGCAGTACTTC. Protein product: CASSYGGSNYEQYF.

The rearrangement joins TRBV19 to TRBJ1-5, with D possibly TRBD1 on 5 matching bases. Germline CDR1 reads LNHDA; CDR2 reads SQIVND (reference sequence). This CDR3 comprises 14 residues. Trimming pared 9 bases from V and 3 bases from J, leaving 15 bases between. The CDR3 loop reads CASTITGLNQPQHF. The CDR3 bases are TGTGCCAGCACCATTACAGGCCTCAATCAGCCCCAGCATTTT.

The chain couples TRBV28 to TRBJ1-5, with a possible D match to TRBD1 (5 bases). The CDR3 is 15 amino acids. The ends were cut back, 5 bases at V and 5 bases at J, with 16 bases in the middle. Per the germline V gene, CDR1 is MDHEN and CDR2 is SYDVKM. DNA of the CDR3: TGTGCCAGCAGTCCCCGGGGGGGTTTGCATCAGCCCCAGCATTTT. Protein sequence: CASSPRGGLHQPQHF.

This clone was observed a few times. The chain has TRBV19 and TRBJ2-7; D not certain. The CDR3 consists of 13 residues. Germline-derived CDR1 and CDR2 are LNHDA and SQIVND (reference sequence). V was pared by 4 bases and J by 3 bases, with 10 bases between. The DNA of the CDR3 is TGTGCCAGTAGTACCAAGAGTGGCTACGAGCAGTACTTC. Translated, it gives CASSTKSGYEQYF.

CDR3 sequence reads: CASSVTSGSSHEQYF. CDR3 DNA sequence: TGTGCCAGCAGCGTCACTAGCGGGAGTTCCCACGAGCAGTACTTC. The genes are TRBV6-1 and TRBJ2-7, with 11 bases lining up with TRBD2. With 6 bases clipped from V and 5 bases from J, the junction kept 9 bases outside the gene matches. CDR3 length equals 15 residues. Germline CDR1 MNHNS, CDR2 SASEGT.

This chain links TRBV30 with TRBJ1-1, with TRBD1 matching 7 bases. Germline values: CDR1 GTSNPN, CDR2 SVGIG (reference sequence). The trim removed 8 bases at V and 1 base at J, leaving 7 bases unmatched. The CDR3 loop spans 13 amino acids. The CDR3 sequence is CAGTRGSNTEAFF. CDR3 in DNA: TGTGCCGGAACCAGGGGGTCGAACACTGAAGCTTTCTTT.

The gene calls are TRBV6-5 and TRBJ2-4; 8 bases match TRBD2. Germline CDR1 and CDR2: MNHEY and SVGAGI. The CDR3 is made up of 13 amino acids. J was trimmed by 8 bases and V by 6 bases; bases with no gene match: 6. The CDR3, as DNA: TGTGCCAGCAGCCGGACGGGAGGGGACATTCAGTACTTC. Its protein is CASSRTGGDIQYF.

The genes are TRBV15 and TRBJ2-3; 10 bases map to TRBD2. The trim removed 4 bases at V and 3 bases at J, leaving 13 bases unmatched. CDR1 LNHNV and CDR2 YYDKDF come from the germline V gene (reference sequence). CDR3 length: 18 residues. The CDR3 reads CATSTTTPSGRETDTQYF. The CDR3 region has the DNA TGTGCCACCAGCACCACGACCCCAAGCGGGAGGGAAACAGATACGCAGTATTTT.

The chain uses TRBV6-6 and TRBJ1-3, with 7 bases identical to TRBD1. Looked up from germline, CDR1 is MNHNY and CDR2 is SVGAGI (reference sequence). V shed 0 bases, J shed 3 bases, and the junction held 5 bases outside the gene matches. This CDR3 comprises 16 residues. CDR3 residues: CASSYSRGRDGNTIYF. In DNA form, the CDR3 reads TGTGCCAGCAGTTACTCGAGGGGGCGGGATGGAAACACCATATATTTT.

The chain carries TRBV6-5 and TRBJ1-5; D is uncertain. Trimming left V 6 bases short and J 2 bases short, with 5 bases between. Germline loops: CDR1 MNHEY, CDR2 SVGAGI. CDR3 length equals 12 residues. The CDR3 DNA reads TGTGCCAGCAGCCGTCGCAATCAGCCCCAGCATTTT. It is translated as CASSRRNQPQHF.

The rearrangement links TRBV5-1 to TRBJ2-3; 9 bases align to TRBD2. CDR3 size: 16 residues. J was trimmed by 4 bases and V by 4 bases; bases with no gene match: 10. Germline V CDR1 and CDR2: SGHRS, YFSETQ. CDR3 sequence (DNA): TGCGCCAGCAGCGGGGGGGGACTAGCACGCCCAGATACGCAGTATTTT. Amino acid sequence: CASSGGGLARPDTQYF.